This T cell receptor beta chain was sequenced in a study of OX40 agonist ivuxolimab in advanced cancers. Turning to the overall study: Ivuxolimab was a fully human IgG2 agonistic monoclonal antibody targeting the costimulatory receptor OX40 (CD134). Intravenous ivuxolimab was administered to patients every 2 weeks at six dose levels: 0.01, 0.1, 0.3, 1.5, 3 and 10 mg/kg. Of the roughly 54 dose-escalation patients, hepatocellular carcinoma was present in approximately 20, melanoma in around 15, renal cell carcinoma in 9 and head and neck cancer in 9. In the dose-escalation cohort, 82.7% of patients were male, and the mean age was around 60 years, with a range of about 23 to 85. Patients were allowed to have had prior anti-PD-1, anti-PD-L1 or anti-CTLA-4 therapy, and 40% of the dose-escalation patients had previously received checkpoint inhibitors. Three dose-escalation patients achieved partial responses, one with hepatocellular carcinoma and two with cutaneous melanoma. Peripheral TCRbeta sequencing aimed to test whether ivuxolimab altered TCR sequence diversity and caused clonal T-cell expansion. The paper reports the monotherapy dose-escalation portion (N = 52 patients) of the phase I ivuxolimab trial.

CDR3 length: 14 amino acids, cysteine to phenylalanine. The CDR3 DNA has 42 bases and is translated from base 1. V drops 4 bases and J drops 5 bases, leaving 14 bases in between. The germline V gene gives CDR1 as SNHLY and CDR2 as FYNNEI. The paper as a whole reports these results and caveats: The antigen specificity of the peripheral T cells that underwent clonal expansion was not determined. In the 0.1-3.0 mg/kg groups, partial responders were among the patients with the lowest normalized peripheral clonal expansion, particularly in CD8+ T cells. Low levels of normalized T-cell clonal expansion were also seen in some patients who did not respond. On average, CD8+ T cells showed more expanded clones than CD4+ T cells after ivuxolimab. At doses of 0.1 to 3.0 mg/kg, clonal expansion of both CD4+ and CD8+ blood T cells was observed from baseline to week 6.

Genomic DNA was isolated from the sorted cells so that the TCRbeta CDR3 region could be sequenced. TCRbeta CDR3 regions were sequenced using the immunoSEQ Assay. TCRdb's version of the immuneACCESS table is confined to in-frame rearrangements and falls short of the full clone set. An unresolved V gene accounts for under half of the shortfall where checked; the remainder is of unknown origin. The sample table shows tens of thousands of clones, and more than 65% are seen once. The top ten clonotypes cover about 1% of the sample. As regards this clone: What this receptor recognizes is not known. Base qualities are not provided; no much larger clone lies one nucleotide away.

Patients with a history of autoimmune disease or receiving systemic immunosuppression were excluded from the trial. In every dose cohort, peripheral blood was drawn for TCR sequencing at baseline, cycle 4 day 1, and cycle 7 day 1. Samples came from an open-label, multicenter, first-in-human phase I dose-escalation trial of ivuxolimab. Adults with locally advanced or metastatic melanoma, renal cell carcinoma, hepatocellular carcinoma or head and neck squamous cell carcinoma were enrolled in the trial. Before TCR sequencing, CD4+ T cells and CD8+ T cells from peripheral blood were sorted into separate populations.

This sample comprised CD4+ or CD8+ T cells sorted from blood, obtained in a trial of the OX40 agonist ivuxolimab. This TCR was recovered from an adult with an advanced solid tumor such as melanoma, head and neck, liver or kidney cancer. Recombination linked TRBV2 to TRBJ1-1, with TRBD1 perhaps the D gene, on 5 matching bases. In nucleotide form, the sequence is TGTGCCAGCAGTGTTGGGGGGGTCGGAACTGAAGCTTTCTTT. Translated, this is CASSVGGVGTEAFF. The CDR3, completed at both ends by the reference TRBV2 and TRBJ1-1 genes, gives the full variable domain EPEVTQTPSHQVTQMGQEVILRCVPISNHLYFYWYRQILGQKVEFLVSFYNNEISEKSEIFDDQFSVERPDGSNFTLKIRSTKLEDSAMYFCASSVGGVGTEAFFGQGTRLTVV.